This TCR beta chain is drawn from a study of immune cell composition in non-small cell lung cancer. Findings of the study overall: TIL tumour reactivity correlated with maximal tumour-associated clone frequency in adenocarcinoma. No significant correlation existed between pack-years smoked and tumour clonality.

The assay was immunoSEQ multiplex PCR, and TCRdb's table has in-frame clones only and misses some. Among 1,500 to 2,000 clones listed, about 77% were seen once. Notes on this clone: Its antigen is not known.

The germline V gene encodes CDR1 MNHNY and CDR2 SVGAGI (reference sequence). CDR3 length: 14 amino acids. Trimming took off 7 bases at V and 2 bases at J, with 15 bases between the two ends. The same sample was also used in a study of CD4 T cells in lung cancer. As that report states: Patients' blood was tested for T-cell responses to mutation-encoded neoepitopes.

Sequenced: lung tumor tissue. The chain employs TRBV6-6 and TRBJ2-7; D perhaps matches TRBD2 (7 bases). The receptor's source is a human donor with non-small cell lung cancer. The CDR3, as DNA: TGTGCCAGCACCTGGGGAGGGGGACCCTACGAGCAGTACTTC. This codes for CASTWGGGPYEQYF.